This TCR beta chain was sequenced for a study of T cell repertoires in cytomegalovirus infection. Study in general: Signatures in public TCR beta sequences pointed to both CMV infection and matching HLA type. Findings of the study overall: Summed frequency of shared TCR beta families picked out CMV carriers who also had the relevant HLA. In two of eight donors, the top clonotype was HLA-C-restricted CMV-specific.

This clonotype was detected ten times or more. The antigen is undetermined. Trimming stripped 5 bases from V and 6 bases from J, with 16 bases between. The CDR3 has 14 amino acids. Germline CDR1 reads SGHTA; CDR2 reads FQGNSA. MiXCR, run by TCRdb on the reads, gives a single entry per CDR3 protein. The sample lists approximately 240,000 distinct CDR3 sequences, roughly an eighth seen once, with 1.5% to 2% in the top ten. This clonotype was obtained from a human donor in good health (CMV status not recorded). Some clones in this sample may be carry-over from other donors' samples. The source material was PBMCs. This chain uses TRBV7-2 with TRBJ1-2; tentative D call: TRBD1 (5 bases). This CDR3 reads CASSTQGGSDGYTF. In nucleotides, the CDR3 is TGTGCCAGCAGCACCCAGGGAGGGAGCGATGGCTACACCTTC.